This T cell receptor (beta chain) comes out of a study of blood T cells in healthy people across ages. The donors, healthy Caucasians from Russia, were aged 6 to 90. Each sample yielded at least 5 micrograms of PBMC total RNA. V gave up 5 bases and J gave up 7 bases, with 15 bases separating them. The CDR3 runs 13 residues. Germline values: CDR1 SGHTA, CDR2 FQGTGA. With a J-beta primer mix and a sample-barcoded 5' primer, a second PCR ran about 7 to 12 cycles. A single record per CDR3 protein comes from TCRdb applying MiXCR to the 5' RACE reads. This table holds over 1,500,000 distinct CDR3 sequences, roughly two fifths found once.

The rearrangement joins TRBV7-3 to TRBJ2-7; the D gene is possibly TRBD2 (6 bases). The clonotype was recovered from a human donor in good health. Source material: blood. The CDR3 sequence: CASSRGSFHEQYF. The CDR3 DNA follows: TGTGCCAGCAGCCGGGGGAGTTTTCATGAGCAGTACTTC.